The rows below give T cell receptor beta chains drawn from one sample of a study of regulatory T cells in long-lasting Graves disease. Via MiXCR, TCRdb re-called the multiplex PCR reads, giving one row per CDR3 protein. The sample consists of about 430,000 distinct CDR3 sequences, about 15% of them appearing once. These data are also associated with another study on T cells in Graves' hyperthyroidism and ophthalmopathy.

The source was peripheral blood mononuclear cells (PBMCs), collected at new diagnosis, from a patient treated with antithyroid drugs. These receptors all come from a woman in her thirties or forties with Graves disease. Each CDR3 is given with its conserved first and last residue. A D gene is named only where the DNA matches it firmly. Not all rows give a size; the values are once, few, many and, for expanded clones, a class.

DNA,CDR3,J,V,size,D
TGCAGTGCTAGGAACTCGGAGACCCAGTACTTC,CSARNSETQYF,TRBJ2-5,TRBV20-1,few,-
TGTGCCACCAGCGGTACCGGGACAGGACGTACCTACGAGCAGTACTTC,CATSGTGTGRTYEQYF,TRBJ2-7,TRBV15,-,TRBD1
TGTGCCAGCAGTTTCGGGGCGACTAGCGGGGATCCCTGGGAGACCCAGTACTTC,CASSFGATSGDPWETQYF,TRBJ2-5,TRBV12-3/TRBV12-4,many,TRBD2
TGTGCCATCAGTGAGGGACTAGCGGGAGGGCCCGGTTCCTACGAGCAGTACTTC,CAISEGLAGGPGSYEQYF,TRBJ2-7,TRBV10-3,-,TRBD2
TGTGCCAGCAGTTACGGAGGCCCCAGCTACGAGCAGTACTTC,CASSYGGPSYEQYF,TRBJ2-7,TRBV6-2/TRBV6-3,many,-
TGTGCCAGCAGCTTAGCGACTCACAGGTGGGAGACCCAGTACTTC,CASSLATHRWETQYF,TRBJ2-5,TRBV7-6,many,-
TGTGCCAGCAGCTTGGGTCGGCTAGCGGGACTTCAGGACGAGCAGTACTTC,CASSLGRLAGLQDEQYF,TRBJ2-7,TRBV11-3,many,TRBD2
TGTGCCAGCAGTGAATTAGGACTAGCGGGAGGGCCGGAGACCCAGTACTTC,CASSELGLAGGPETQYF,TRBJ2-5,TRBV25-1,many,TRBD2
TGTGCCAGCAGCCCTCAGGGATCAACTAATGAAAAACTGTTTTTT,CASSPQGSTNEKLFF,TRBJ1-4,TRBV7-2,-,-
TGTGCCAGCAGTTTATTAGGGGGCAACTATGGCTACACCTTC,CASSLLGGNYGYTF,TRBJ1-2,TRBV2,many,TRBD1
TGTGCCAGCTCACCACCGAGGGCCGGCTATAATTCACCCCTCCACTTT,CASSPPRAGYNSPLHF,TRBJ1-6,TRBV18,-,-
TGTGCCTGGAATGTGTACCAAGAGACCCAGTACTTC,CAWNVYQETQYF,TRBJ2-5,TRBV30,many,-
TGTGCCAGCTGGGCGGAACGAAACAATGAGCAGTTCTTC,CASWAERNNEQFF,TRBJ2-1,TRBV6-2/TRBV6-3,-,-
TGTGCCAGCAGTTCCCTTATAGCGGGAATGAGGGAGCAGTACTTC,CASSSLIAGMREQYF,TRBJ2-7,TRBV28,many,TRBD2
TGTGCCAGCAGTTCTATCGGACTAGCGGAGACAAACAATGAGCAGTTCTTC,CASSSIGLAETNNEQFF,TRBJ2-1,TRBV27,many,TRBD2
TGTGCCAGCAGCTTTCGCGACAGGCACTACGAGCAGTACTTC,CASSFRDRHYEQYF,TRBJ2-7,TRBV11-2,many,-
TGTGCCAGTAGTATACTCCAGGGGGGGGCTAATGAAAAACTGTTTTTT,CASSILQGGANEKLFF,TRBJ1-4,TRBV19,-,TRBD1
TGTGCCAGCAGCCATAGGGGGGGGTCCTACAATGAGCAGTTCTTC,CASSHRGGSYNEQFF,TRBJ2-1,TRBV11-1,many,-
TGTGCCAGCAGTTTGGGCACGACCCCCCAGTACTTC,CASSLGTTPQYF,TRBJ2-5,TRBV27,many,-
TGTGCCAGTAGTACAGGGGGCCGGGGTCAGCCCCAGCATTTT,CASSTGGRGQPQHF,TRBJ1-5,TRBV19,-,TRBD1
TGTGCCAGCAGTTTATCGCTCGGGAACTATGGCTACACCTTC,CASSLSLGNYGYTF,TRBJ1-2,TRBV27,many,-
TGTGCCAGCAGAGACGGGACTAGCAACGAGCAGTACTTC,CASRDGTSNEQYF,TRBJ2-7,TRBV7-3,few,TRBD2
TGTGCCAGCAGTGGGGACAGCCTTAATGAAAAACTGTTTTTT,CASSGDSLNEKLFF,TRBJ1-4,TRBV6-1,-,TRBD1
TGTGCCAGCAGTTTGCGAGAGGACATCCAAATCTATGACTACACCTTC,CASSLREDIQIYDYTF,TRBJ1-2,TRBV12-3/TRBV12-4,-,-
TGTGCCAGTAACCAGAGCGCGAACACCGGGGAGCTGTTTTTT,CASNQSANTGELFF,TRBJ2-2,TRBV19,-,-
TGCGCCAGCAGCCTCGACGGGAAGGATGAGCAGTTCTTC,CASSLDGKDEQFF,TRBJ2-1,TRBV5-1,many,-
TGTGCCAGCAGTTCGGTGTTTAGCGGCCTTGGCTACGAGCAGTACTTC,CASSSVFSGLGYEQYF,TRBJ2-7,TRBV28,many,-
TGTGCCAGCAGTTTTCCCACTGCGGGAGGCGCGGAGTGGGAGACCCAGTACTTC,CASSFPTAGGAEWETQYF,TRBJ2-5,TRBV28,-,TRBD2
TGTGCCATCAGTGGTAAGCGGGAGGGCCTCGTGGAGCTGTTTTTT,CAISGKREGLVELFF,TRBJ2-2,TRBV10-3,many,TRBD2
TGCGCCAGCAGCCAAGTGGGGGACTACTCCTACGAGCAGTACTTC,CASSQVGDYSYEQYF,TRBJ2-7,TRBV4-1,-,TRBD2
TGTGCCATCAGCAAAGTTCCAGATACGCAGTATTTT,CAISKVPDTQYF,TRBJ2-3,TRBV10-3,few,-
TGTGCCAGCAGTGTCGTCCTAGCGGGAGGGAAGGAGACCCAGTACTTC,CASSVVLAGGKETQYF,TRBJ2-5,TRBV2,many,TRBD2
TGTGCCAGCAGCTTAGTGGGGACCCAAGTAGGCTCCTACAATGAGCAGTTCTTC,CASSLVGTQVGSYNEQFF,TRBJ2-1,TRBV11-3,many,-
TGTGCCAGCAGCGTAGCTGGTCTAGAGTCCCACAATGAGCAGTTCTTC,CASSVAGLESHNEQFF,TRBJ2-1,TRBV9,few,-
TGTGCCAGCAGTTTAGCTTTCGGGGACAGGGGGCGAAGCAATCAGCCCCAGCATTTT,CASSLAFGDRGRSNQPQHF,TRBJ1-5,TRBV12-3/TRBV12-4,many,TRBD1
TGTGCCAGCAGCCCCATTGACAGAGAGATCTACGAGCAGTACTTC,CASSPIDREIYEQYF,TRBJ2-7,TRBV3-1,once,-
TGTGCCAGCAGTTCGCCAACAGCTAGCACAGATACGCAGTATTTT,CASSSPTASTDTQYF,TRBJ2-3,TRBV27,many,-
TGCAGTGCCAACTACATAAGCTCTGGAAACACCATATATTTT,CSANYISSGNTIYF,TRBJ1-3,TRBV20-1,few,-
TGTGCCAGCAGCCTACCACGGCGGGGCACTGAAGCTTTCTTT,CASSLPRRGTEAFF,TRBJ1-1,TRBV28,many,-
TGTGCCAGCAGTTACCCCTCGGGGGGAGAGTCAGACTATGGCTACACCTTC,CASSYPSGGESDYGYTF,TRBJ1-2,TRBV6-5,many,-
TGTGCCAGCAGCGTAGGGCAGGACACAGATACGCAGTATTTT,CASSVGQDTDTQYF,TRBJ2-3,TRBV9,-,-
TGTGCCAGCAGTTTCTGGAGGGACGAGCAGTACTTC,CASSFWRDEQYF,TRBJ2-7,TRBV12-3/TRBV12-4,-,-
TGTGCCAGCTCACAAATGAGGGGGGAGAATGAGCAGTTCTTC,CASSQMRGENEQFF,TRBJ2-1,TRBV18,few,-
TGTGCCAGCAGCCCCCCCGCCGCGGGCCGCACTGAAGCTTTCTTT,CASSPPAAGRTEAFF,TRBJ1-1,TRBV9,few,-
TGCAGTGCTAGGACTAGCGGGAGGGACACCGGGGAGCTGTTTTTT,CSARTSGRDTGELFF,TRBJ2-2,TRBV20-1,many,TRBD2
TGCAGCGTGAGGGACAGGAGCACAGATACGCAGTATTTT,CSVRDRSTDTQYF,TRBJ2-3,TRBV29-1,-,TRBD1
TGTGCCAGCAGCTTAGTGGAAATGCGGGAAATATTGTATGGCTACACCTTC,CASSLVEMREILYGYTF,TRBJ1-2,TRBV5-6,-,-
TGTGCCAGCACCCCCGGCCGGGACAATAACTACGAGCAGTACTTC,CASTPGRDNNYEQYF,TRBJ2-7,TRBV2,many,-
TGTGCCAGCAGCCCAGTTCTAAACAGGGATTATGGAAACACCATATATTTT,CASSPVLNRDYGNTIYF,TRBJ1-3,TRBV28,few,-